This TCR beta chain is from a study of CD8+ T cells in alopecia areata. Overall study context: After 6 to 18 months of tofacitinib, follow-up continued 6 months off drug. General study points: Tofacitinib significantly brought down scalp clonality and expanded CD8+ clones among top 100.

Treatment in this sample: oral pan-JAK inhibitor, 5-10 mg twice daily. RNA was isolated and reverse transcribed to cDNA, the sequencing template. This table comes from immunoSEQ multiplex PCR, and its TCRdb copy is limited to in-frame clones, with some not included. In the table there are tens of thousands of clones, more than 90% of which are singletons. Germline V gene lookup returns CDR1 SQVTM and CDR2 ANQGSEA. V trimming: 3 bases; J trimming: 2 bases; junction bases outside the gene matches: 6. This CDR3 has 16 residues. As concerns this clone: The antigen remains unidentified.

This sample comprised CD8+ T cells sorted from blood, obtained at week 24, from a patient treated with tofacitinib. The receptor comes from a human donor with alopecia areata. The gene calls are TRBV29-1 and TRBJ2-5, with TRBD2 matching over 13 bases. The CDR3, as DNA: TGCAGCGTTGAGGGGACTAGCGGGGACCTTCAAGAGACCCAGTACTTC. It specifies CSVEGTSGDLQETQYF. Filled out from reference TRBV29-1 and TRBJ2-5, the complete variable domain reads SAVISQKPSRDICQRGTSLTIQCQVDSQVTMMFWYRQQPGQSLTLIATANQGSEATYESGFVIDKFPISRPNLTFSTLTVSNMSPEDSSIYLCSVEGTSGDLQETQYFGPGTRLLVL.